These T cell receptor beta chains were read from a single sample in a study of blood T cell repertoires in COVID-19. The table came from immunoSEQ multiplex PCR; TCRdb's copy has only in-frame clones and leaves some out. The sample includes 56,000 or so clones, less than 90% of them seen just once. The sample comprised peripheral blood. Every receptor here comes from a human donor in a cohort sampled during active COVID-19. CDR3s include the opening cysteine and the closing phenylalanine or tryptophan. The D gene is left open where the match is weak. Only some rows state a clone size, as once, few, many or a class for expanded clones.

TRBJ1-4,TRBV24-1,TRBD1,few,CATSESQGDEKLFF,TGTGCCACCAGTGAATCGCAGGGGGATGAAAAACTGTTTTTT
TRBJ1-2,TRBV28,TRBD1,NA,CASRRYSGTGYGLGYTF,TGTGCCAGCAGGCGTTACTCCGGGACAGGGTATGGTTTAGGCTACACCTTC
TRBJ2-1,TRBV6-5,TRBD2,NA,CASSSLAASYNEQFF,TGTGCCAGCAGTTCCCTAGCGGCCTCCTACAATGAGCAGTTCTTC
TRBJ2-1,TRBV5-1,NA,NA,CASRMTADEQFF,TGCGCCAGCAGAATGACAGCCGATGAGCAGTTCTTC
TRBJ2-5,TRBV5-1,NA,NA,CASSLTRVVEETQYF,TGCGCCAGCAGCTTAACCCGGGTGGTCGAGGAGACCCAGTACTTC
TRBJ1-1,TRBV10-3,NA,few,CAISEGRGARSPTEAFF,TGTGCCATCAGTGAGGGTCGGGGTGCTAGGTCTCCCACTGAAGCTTTCTTT
TRBJ2-6,TRBV15,NA,NA,CATSRRKFSGANVLTF,TGTGCCACCAGCAGACGTAAATTCTCTGGGGCCAACGTCCTGACTTTC
TRBJ1-1,TRBV20-1,NA,NA,CSASIATGHTEAFF,TGCAGTGCTAGTATCGCGACAGGCCACACTGAAGCTTTCTTT
TRBJ2-2,TRBV15,TRBD2,NA,CATSRDLGGRNTGELFF,TGTGCCACCAGCAGAGATCTCGGCGGGAGGAACACCGGGGAGCTGTTTTTT
TRBJ1-1,TRBV7-3,NA,NA,CASSRTGNTEAFF,TGTGCCAGCAGCCGTACAGGGAACACTGAAGCTTTCTTT
TRBJ2-7,TRBV7-9,TRBD1,NA,CASSLWDRPDEKYF,TGTGCCAGCAGCTTATGGGACAGGCCCGACGAAAAGTACTTC
TRBJ2-2,TRBV28,TRBD2,once,CASSLGGREDGELFF,TGTGCCAGCAGTTTAGGTGGGAGGGAAGACGGGGAGCTGTTTTTT
TRBJ2-3,TRBV19,TRBD2,NA,CATGTSGSYGDTQYF,TGTGCCACCGGGACTAGCGGGAGTTACGGAGATACGCAGTATTTT
TRBJ2-1,TRBV5-1,TRBD1,NA,CASSLGQGSLDEQFF,TGCGCCAGCAGCTTGGGACAGGGCTCCTTAGATGAGCAGTTCTTC
TRBJ2-5,TRBV7-2,TRBD1,NA,CASSLRAPGQGAETQYF,TGTGCCAGCAGCTTACGTGCCCCGGGACAGGGGGCGGAGACCCAGTACTTC
TRBJ1-2,TRBV7-2,NA,once,CASSLGAQYLNYGYTF,TGTGCCAGCAGCTTAGGGGCACAGTACCTTAACTATGGCTACACCTTC
TRBJ1-1,TRBV3-1/TRBV3-2,TRBD1,NA,CASSQGTGGGTEAFF,TGTGCCAGCAGCCAAGGAACAGGGGGAGGCACTGAAGCTTTCTTT
TRBJ2-2,TRBV11-2,NA,few,CASSPQVGGNTGELFF,TGTGCCAGCAGCCCCCAAGTCGGAGGAAACACCGGGGAGCTGTTTTTT
TRBJ2-7,TRBV28,NA,NA,CASSHRTNTYEQYF,TGTGCCAGCAGTCACCGGACAAATACCTACGAGCAGTACTTC
TRBJ2-1,TRBV5-1,NA,once,CASSASTRGDEQFF,TGCGCCAGCAGCGCTTCGACTAGGGGCGATGAGCAGTTCTTC
TRBJ2-1,TRBV7-9,NA,once,CASSLVTGGEQFF,TGTGCCAGCAGCTTAGTGACTGGAGGTGAGCAGTTCTTC
TRBJ2-2,TRBV3-1/TRBV3-2,NA,NA,CAFGTQNTGELFF,TGTGCTTTCGGGACTCAGAACACCGGGGAGCTGTTTTTT
TRBJ2-1,TRBV6-5,TRBD1,once,CAIGTGGSYNEQFF,TGTGCCATCGGGACAGGGGGGTCCTACAATGAGCAGTTCTTC
TRBJ2-2,TRBV14,NA,NA,CASSQDITGELFF,TGTGCCAGCAGCCAAGACATCACCGGGGAGCTGTTTTTT
TRBJ1-5,TRBV5-6,TRBD1,NA,CASSWGDRDNQPQHF,TGTGCCAGCAGCTGGGGGGACAGGGACAATCAGCCCCAGCATTTT
TRBJ2-5,TRBV9,NA,medium-sized,CASSVGQQETQYF,TGTGCCAGCAGCGTGGGACAACAAGAGACCCAGTACTTC
TRBJ1-5,TRBV30,NA,NA,CAWSVGQGDQPQHF,TGTGCCTGGAGTGTAGGGCAGGGCGATCAGCCCCAGCATTTT
TRBJ2-4,TRBV28,TRBD2,NA,CASRGTSANIQYF,TGTGCCAGCAGGGGGACTAGCGCCAACATTCAGTACTTC
TRBJ2-3,TRBV18,NA,once,CASSPGRVEADTQYF,TGTGCCAGCTCACCGGGCAGGGTTGAGGCAGATACGCAGTATTTT
TRBJ2-7,TRBV6-1,NA,NA,CASSEAASSYEQYF,TGTGCCAGCAGTGAAGCGGCCAGTTCCTACGAGCAGTACTTC
TRBJ2-5,TRBV7-3,NA,NA,CASSLNQGETQYF,TGTGCCAGCAGCTTAAACCAGGGGGAGACCCAGTACTTC
TRBJ2-5,TRBV13,TRBD2,NA,CASSLRLAGGLGETQYF,TGTGCCAGCAGCCTCCGACTAGCGGGAGGGCTAGGGGAGACCCAGTACTTC
TRBJ2-7,TRBV19,NA,NA,CASSHRTPRPYEQYF,TGTGCCAGTAGCCATCGGACTCCCAGGCCTTACGAGCAGTACTTC
TRBJ2-3,TRBV25-1,NA,few,CASSASAGRTDTQYF,TGTGCCAGCAGTGCCAGCGCCGGCCGCACAGATACGCAGTATTTT
TRBJ2-7,TRBV28,TRBD1,NA,CASSLQGAGYEQYF,TGTGCCAGCAGTCTGCAGGGGGCGGGTTACGAGCAGTACTTC
TRBJ2-5,TRBV18,TRBD1,NA,CASSLTGGEEETQYF,TGTGCCAGCTCACTGACAGGGGGCGAGGAAGAGACCCAGTACTTC
TRBJ2-1,TRBV3-1/TRBV3-2,NA,NA,CASSLGTTTSYNEQFF,TGTGCCAGCAGCCTCGGGACAACTACCTCCTACAATGAGCAGTTCTTC
TRBJ2-1,TRBV6-5,NA,NA,CASTLTGLYNEQFF,TGTGCCAGCACCCTGACAGGCCTATACAATGAGCAGTTCTTC
TRBJ1-5,TRBV6-1,NA,once,CASSESAGWNQPQHF,TGTGCCAGCAGTGAATCGGCAGGGTGGAATCAGCCCCAGCATTTT
TRBJ2-3,TRBV5-1,TRBD2,NA,CASSSAPTSFTVDTQYF,TGCGCCAGCAGCTCTGCTCCGACTAGCTTCACGGTAGATACGCAGTATTTT
TRBJ2-3,TRBV7-2,TRBD1,NA,CASSHPTGGAGDTQYF,TGTGCCAGCAGCCACCCGACAGGGGGCGCGGGAGATACGCAGTATTTT
TRBJ2-1,TRBV3-1/TRBV3-2,NA,NA,CASSTQVIAYNEQFF,TGTGCCAGCAGCACACAAGTCATCGCTTACAATGAGCAGTTCTTC
TRBJ2-4,TRBV18,TRBD1,NA,CASSERTGQNIQYF,TGTGCCAGCTCAGAGAGGACAGGGCAAAACATTCAGTACTTC
TRBJ2-3,TRBV14,NA,once,CASSQNGRGTQYF,TGTGCCAGCAGCCAAAATGGCAGGGGTACGCAGTATTTT
TRBJ1-1,TRBV5-1,TRBD1,NA,CASSLQYRGTEAFF,TGCGCCAGCAGCTTACAATACAGGGGAACCGAAGCTTTCTTT
TRBJ2-2,TRBV5-1,TRBD2,NA,CASSRSGKNTGELFF,TGCGCCAGCAGTCGGAGCGGGAAGAACACCGGGGAGCTGTTTTTT
TRBJ1-1,TRBV19,TRBD1,NA,CASSILGTVNTEAFF,TGTGCCAGTAGTATTCTCGGGACAGTGAACACTGAAGCTTTCTTT
TRBJ2-2,TRBV24-1,TRBD1,NA,CATSAQTGLGTGELFF,TGTGCCACCAGTGCCCAGACAGGGTTGGGCACCGGGGAGCTGTTTTTT
TRBJ1-2,TRBV28,TRBD1,once,CASSLSLRTGGGYTF,TGTGCCAGCAGTTTATCCCTTCGGACAGGGGGCGGCTACACCTTC
TRBJ1-2,TRBV27,TRBD1,NA,CASSTSDRDYGYTF,TGTGCCAGCAGCACCTCGGACAGGGACTATGGCTACACCTTC
TRBJ2-7,TRBV6-1,TRBD2,NA,CASSADSSGILKSYEQYF,TGTGCCAGCAGTGCCGACTCCAGCGGGATTCTCAAATCCTACGAGCAGTACTTC
TRBJ1-1,TRBV2,TRBD1,medium-sized,CASSPRTGNTEAFF,TGTGCCAGCAGTCCTAGGACAGGGAACACTGAAGCTTTCTTT
TRBJ2-7,TRBV10-3,TRBD1,NA,CAISESTGGGEQYF,TGTGCCATCAGTGAGTCGACAGGGGGCGGCGAGCAGTACTTC
TRBJ1-5,TRBV18,NA,NA,CASSPKTGFQQPQHF,TGTGCCAGCTCACCCAAGACGGGTTTCCAACAGCCCCAGCATTTT
TRBJ1-1,TRBV6-5,TRBD1,once,CASSNRGRGAEAFF,TGTGCCAGCAGTAACAGGGGGCGAGGGGCTGAAGCTTTCTTT
TRBJ2-1,TRBV5-5,TRBD2,NA,CASSLGAGGHNEQFF,TGTGCCAGCAGCTTGGGCGCGGGAGGCCACAATGAGCAGTTCTTC
TRBJ2-4,TRBV29-1,TRBD2,NA,CSVIRGGIAKNIQYF,TGCAGCGTCATACGCGGGGGTATAGCCAAAAACATTCAGTACTTC
TRBJ2-1,TRBV6-5,TRBD2,NA,CASSYSGLAVDEQFF,TGTGCCAGCAGTTACTCGGGACTAGCCGTCGATGAGCAGTTCTTC
TRBJ1-2,TRBV3-1/TRBV3-2,NA,NA,CASSFDRDYGYTF,TGTGCCAGCAGCTTCGACAGAGACTATGGCTACACCTTC